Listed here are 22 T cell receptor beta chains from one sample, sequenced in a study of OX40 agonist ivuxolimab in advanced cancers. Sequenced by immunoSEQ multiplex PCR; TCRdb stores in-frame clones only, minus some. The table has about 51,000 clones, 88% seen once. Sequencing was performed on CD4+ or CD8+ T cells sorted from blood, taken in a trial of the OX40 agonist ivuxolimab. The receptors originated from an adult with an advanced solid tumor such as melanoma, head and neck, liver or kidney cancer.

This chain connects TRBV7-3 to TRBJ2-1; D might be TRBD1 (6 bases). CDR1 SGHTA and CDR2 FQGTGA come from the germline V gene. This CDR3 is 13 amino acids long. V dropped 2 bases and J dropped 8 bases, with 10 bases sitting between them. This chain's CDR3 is CASSLAGGDEQFF. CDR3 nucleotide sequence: TGTGCCAGCAGCTTAGCTGGGGGCGATGAGCAGTTCTTC. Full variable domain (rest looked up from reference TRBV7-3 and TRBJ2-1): GAGVSQTPSNKVTEKGKYVELRCDPISGHTALYWYRQSLGQGPEFLIYFQGTGAADDSGLPNDRFFAVRPEGSVSTLKIQRTERGDSAVYLCASSLAGGDEQFFGPGTRLTVL.

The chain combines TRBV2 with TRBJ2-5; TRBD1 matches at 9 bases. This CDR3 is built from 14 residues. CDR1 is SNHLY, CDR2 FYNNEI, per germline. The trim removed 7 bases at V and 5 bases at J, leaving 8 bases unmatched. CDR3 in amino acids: CASIRDREGETQYF. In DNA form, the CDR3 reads TGTGCCAGCATCCGGGACAGGGAGGGGGAGACCCAGTACTTC.

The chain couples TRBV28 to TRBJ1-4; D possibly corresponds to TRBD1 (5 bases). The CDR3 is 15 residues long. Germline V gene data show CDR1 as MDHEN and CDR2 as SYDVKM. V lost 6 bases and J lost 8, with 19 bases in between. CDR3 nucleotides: TGTGCCAGCAGCCTGCAGGGTAATTTAGGGGAAAAACTGTTTTTT. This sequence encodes CASSLQGNLGEKLFF.

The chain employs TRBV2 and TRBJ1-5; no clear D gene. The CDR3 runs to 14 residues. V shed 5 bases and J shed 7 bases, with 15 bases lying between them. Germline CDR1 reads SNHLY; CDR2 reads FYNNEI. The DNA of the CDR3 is TGTGCCAGCAGTCTCTCGTCTTTTGGGCAGCCCCAGCATTTT. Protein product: CASSLSSFGQPQHF. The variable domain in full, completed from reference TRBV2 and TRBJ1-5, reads EPEVTQTPSHQVTQMGQEVILRCVPISNHLYFYWYRQILGQKVEFLVSFYNNEISEKSEIFDDQFSVERPDGSNFTLKIRSTKLEDSAMYFCASSLSSFGQPQHFGDGTRLSIL.

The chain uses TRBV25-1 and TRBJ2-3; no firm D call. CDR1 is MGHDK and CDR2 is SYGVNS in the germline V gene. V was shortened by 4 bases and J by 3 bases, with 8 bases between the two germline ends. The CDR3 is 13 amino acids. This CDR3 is CASSGKLTDTQYF. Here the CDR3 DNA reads TGTGCCAGCAGTGGCAAACTTACAGATACGCAGTATTTT.

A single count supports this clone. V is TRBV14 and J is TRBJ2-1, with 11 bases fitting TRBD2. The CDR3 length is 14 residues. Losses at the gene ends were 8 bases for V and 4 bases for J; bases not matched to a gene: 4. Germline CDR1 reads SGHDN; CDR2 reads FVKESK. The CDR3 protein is CASRTSGSYNEQFF. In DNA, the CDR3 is TGTGCCAGCCGAACTAGCGGGAGTTACAATGAGCAGTTCTTC.

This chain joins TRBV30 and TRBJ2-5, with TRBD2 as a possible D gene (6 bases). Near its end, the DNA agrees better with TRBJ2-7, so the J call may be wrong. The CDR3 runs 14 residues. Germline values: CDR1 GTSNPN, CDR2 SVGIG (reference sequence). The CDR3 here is CAWKPPGANYEQYF. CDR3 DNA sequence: TGTGCCTGGAAACCCCCGGGAGCGAACTACGAGCAGTACTTC.

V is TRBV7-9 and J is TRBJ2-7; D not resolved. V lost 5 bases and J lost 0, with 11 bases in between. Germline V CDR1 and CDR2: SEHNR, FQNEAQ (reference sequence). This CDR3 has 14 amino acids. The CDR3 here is CASSGRLFSYEQYF. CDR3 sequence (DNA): TGTGCCAGCAGCGGCAGACTGTTCTCCTACGAGCAGTACTTC.

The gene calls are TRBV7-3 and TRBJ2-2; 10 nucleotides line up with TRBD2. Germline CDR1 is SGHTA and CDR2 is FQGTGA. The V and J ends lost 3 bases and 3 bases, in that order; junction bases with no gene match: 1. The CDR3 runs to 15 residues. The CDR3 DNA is TGTGCCAGCAGCTTGACTAGCGGGCACACCGGGGAGCTGTTTTTT. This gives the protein CASSLTSGHTGELFF.

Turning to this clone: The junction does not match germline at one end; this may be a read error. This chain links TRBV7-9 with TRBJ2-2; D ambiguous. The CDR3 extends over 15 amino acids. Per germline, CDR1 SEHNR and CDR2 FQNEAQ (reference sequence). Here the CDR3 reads CASSSPDRNPGELFF. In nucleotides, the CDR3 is TGTGCCAGCAGCTCGCCGGACCGGAACCCCGGGGAGCTGTTTTTT. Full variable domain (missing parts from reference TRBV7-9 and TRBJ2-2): DTGVSQNPRHKITKRGQNVTFRCDPISEHNRLYWYRQTLGQGPEFLTYFQNEAQLEKSRLLSDRFSAERPKGSFSTLEIQRTEQGDSAMYLCASSSPDRNPGELFFGEGSRLTVL.

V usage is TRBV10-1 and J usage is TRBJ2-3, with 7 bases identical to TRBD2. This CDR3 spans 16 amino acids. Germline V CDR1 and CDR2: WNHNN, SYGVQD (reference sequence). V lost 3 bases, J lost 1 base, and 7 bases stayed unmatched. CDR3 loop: CASSEDFAGGTDTQYF. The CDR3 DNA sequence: TGCGCCAGCAGTGAAGATTTCGCGGGAGGCACAGATACGCAGTATTTT.

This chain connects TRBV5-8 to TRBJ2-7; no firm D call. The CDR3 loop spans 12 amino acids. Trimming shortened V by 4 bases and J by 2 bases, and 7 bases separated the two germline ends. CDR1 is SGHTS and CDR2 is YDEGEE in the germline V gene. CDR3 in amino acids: CASSLYTYEQYF. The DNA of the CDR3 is TGTGCCAGCAGCCTCTATACCTACGAGCAGTACTTC.

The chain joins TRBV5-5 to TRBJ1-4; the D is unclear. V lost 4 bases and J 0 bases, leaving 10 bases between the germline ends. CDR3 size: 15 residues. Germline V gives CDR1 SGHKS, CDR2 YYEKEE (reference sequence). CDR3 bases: TGTGCCAGCAGCCTAACTCTAGCAACTAATGAAAAACTGTTTTTT. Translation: CASSLTLATNEKLFF. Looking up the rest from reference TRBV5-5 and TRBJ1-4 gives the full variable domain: DAGVTQSPTHLIKTRGQQVTLRCSPISGHKSVSWYQQVLGQGPQFIFQYYEKEERGRGNFPDRFSARQFPNYSSELNVNALLLGDSALYLCASSLTLATNEKLFFGSGTQLSVL.

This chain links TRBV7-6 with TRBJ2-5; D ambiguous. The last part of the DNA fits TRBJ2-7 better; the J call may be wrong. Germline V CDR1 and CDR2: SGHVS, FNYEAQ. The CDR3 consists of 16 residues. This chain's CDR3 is CASARSPPPASYEQYF. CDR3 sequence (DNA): TGTGCCAGCGCTCGCTCTCCCCCACCGGCATCCTACGAGCAGTACTTC.

CDR3 DNA: TGTGCCAGCAGCTTAGATCGTACAGGGGTTGACGAGCAGTACTTC. The encoded protein is CASSLDRTGVDEQYF. The genes are TRBV7-9 and TRBJ2-7, with 7 bases matching TRBD1. Germline CDR1 and CDR2: SEHNR and FQNEAQ (reference sequence). The CDR3 spans 15 residues. The ends lost 1 base at V and 5 bases at J; junction bases unmatched: 8.

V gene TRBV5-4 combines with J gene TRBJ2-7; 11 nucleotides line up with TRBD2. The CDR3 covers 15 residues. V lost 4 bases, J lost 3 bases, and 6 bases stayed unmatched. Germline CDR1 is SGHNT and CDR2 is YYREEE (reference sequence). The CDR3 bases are TGTGCCAGCAGCGGGGGACTAGCGGTAGGCTACGAGCAGTACTTC. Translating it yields CASSGGLAVGYEQYF.

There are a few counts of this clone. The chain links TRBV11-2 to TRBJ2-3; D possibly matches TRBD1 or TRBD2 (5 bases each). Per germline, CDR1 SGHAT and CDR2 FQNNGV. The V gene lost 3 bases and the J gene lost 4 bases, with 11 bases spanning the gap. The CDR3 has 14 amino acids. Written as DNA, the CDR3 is TGTGCCAGCAGCTTCGATTGGGGACCAGATACGCAGTATTTT. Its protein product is CASSFDWGPDTQYF.

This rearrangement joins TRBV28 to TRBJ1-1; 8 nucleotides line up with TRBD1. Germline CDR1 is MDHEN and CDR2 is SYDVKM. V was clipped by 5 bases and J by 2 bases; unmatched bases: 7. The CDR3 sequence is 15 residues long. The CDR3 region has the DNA TGTGCCAGCAGTCCCGCGGACAGGGACAACACTGAAGCTTTCTTT. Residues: CASSPADRDNTEAFF.

CDR3 in DNA: TGTGCCAGTAGTATGGGACAGGGGCGAAGTCGGCCCCAGCATTTT. Protein: CASSMGQGRSRPQHF. The V call is TRBV19, the J call TRBJ1-5, with TRBD1 matching 10 bases. V was clipped by 3 bases and J by 9 bases; unmatched bases: 8. CDR3 length: 15 residues. Germline V gene sequence: CDR1 LNHDA, CDR2 SQIVND (reference sequence).

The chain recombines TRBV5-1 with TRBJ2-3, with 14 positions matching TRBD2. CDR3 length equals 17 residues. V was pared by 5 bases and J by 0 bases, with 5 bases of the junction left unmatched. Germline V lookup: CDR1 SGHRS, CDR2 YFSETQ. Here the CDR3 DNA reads TGCGCCAGCAGTTTGAGACTAGCGGGGGGGAGCACAGATACGCAGTATTTT. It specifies CASSLRLAGGSTDTQYF. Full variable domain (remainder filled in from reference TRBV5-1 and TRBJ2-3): KAGVTQTPRYLIKTRGQQVTLSCSPISGHRSVSWYQQTPGQGLQFLFEYFSETQRNKGNFPGRFSGRQFSNSRSEMNVSTLELGDSALYLCASSLRLAGGSTDTQYFGPGTRLTVL.

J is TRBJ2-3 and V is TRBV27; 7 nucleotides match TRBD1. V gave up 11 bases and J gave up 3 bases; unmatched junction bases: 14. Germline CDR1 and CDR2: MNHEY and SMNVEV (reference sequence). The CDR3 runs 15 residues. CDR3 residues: CASQLTGATTDTQYF. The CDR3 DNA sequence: TGTGCCTCACAACTTACAGGGGCAACTACAGATACGCAGTATTTT.

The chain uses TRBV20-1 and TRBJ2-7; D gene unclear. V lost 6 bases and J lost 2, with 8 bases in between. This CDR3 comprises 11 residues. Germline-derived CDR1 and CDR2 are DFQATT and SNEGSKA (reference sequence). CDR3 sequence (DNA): TGCAGTGCACCGCTCCCCTACGAGCAGTACTTC. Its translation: CSAPLPYEQYF.